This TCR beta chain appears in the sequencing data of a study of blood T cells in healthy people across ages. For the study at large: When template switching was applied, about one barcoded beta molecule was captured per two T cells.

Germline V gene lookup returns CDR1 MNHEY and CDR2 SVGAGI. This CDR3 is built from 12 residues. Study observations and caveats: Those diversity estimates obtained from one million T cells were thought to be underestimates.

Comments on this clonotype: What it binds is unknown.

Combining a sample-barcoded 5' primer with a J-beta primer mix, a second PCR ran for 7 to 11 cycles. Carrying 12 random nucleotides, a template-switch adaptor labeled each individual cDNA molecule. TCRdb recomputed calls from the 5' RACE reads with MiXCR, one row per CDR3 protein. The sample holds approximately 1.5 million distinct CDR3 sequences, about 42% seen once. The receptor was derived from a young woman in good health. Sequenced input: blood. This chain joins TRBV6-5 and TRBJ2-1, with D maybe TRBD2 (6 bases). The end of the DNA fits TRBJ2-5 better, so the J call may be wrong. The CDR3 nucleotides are TGTGCCAGCAGTTACAGCGGAGGGCCCCAGTACTTC. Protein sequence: CASSYSGGPQYF.